The following is a TCR beta chain sequence with its context. The sample comes from a study of blood T cell repertoires in COVID-19. Across the study: Some COVID-19 samples were acute and others convalescent; all came from the United States, Italy and Spain. From T cells, B-cell-depleted T cells, or PBMCs came the material, which was cDNA or gDNA.

There are 15 residues in the CDR3. Germline V gene data show CDR1 as MDHEN and CDR2 as SYDVKM. V was clipped by 6 bases and J by 0 bases, with 15 bases between them. Study processing details: For nucleated cells, counts were estimated from reference gene primer amplification. Assay used: immunoSEQ multiplex PCR; TCRdb lists only in-frame clones, some missing. That table gives V, J and clone size, and the DNA gave D and trimming. This table has 55,000 to 95,000 clones, approximately 80% appearing once. The chain links TRBV28 to TRBJ2-7, with D perhaps TRBD2 (6 bases). The source is a woman between 65 and 79 years old with acute or convalescent COVID-19. Input material: peripheral blood. Here the CDR3 DNA reads TGTGCCAGCAGCCCCCTAGGGAGGAGCTCCTACGAGCAGTACTTC. Amino acid sequence: CASSPLGRSSYEQYF.